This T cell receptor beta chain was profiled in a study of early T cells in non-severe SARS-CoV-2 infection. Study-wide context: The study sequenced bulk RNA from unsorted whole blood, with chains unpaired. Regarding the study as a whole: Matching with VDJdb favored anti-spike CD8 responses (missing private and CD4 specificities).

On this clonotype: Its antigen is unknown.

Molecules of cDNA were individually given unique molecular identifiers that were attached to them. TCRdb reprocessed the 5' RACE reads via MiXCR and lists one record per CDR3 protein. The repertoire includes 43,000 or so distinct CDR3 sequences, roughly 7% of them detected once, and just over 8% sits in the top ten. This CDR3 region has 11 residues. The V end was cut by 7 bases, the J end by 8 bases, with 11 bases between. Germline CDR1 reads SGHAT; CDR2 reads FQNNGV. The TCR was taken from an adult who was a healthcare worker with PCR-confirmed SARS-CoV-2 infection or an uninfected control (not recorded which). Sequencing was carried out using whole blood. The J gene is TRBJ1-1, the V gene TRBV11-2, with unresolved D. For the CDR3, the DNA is TGTGCCAGCATATTGGTGCAAGAAGCTTTCTTT. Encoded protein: CASILVQEAFF.